Shown below are 9 T cell receptor beta chains from a single sample sequenced in a study of T cell repertoires in cytomegalovirus infection. No antigen is known for these receptors. TCRdb re-called the reads with MiXCR, one entry per CDR3 protein. The sample holds about a million distinct CDR3 sequences; approximately 31% are singletons and the top ten take about 14%. The sequences come from cultured CD8+ T cells from PBMCs, collected from culture after CMV antigen stimulation. These receptors were obtained from a human donor in good health (CMV status not recorded). Some clones in this sample may be carry-over from other donors' samples.

In its sample, this clonotype was seen a few times. The chain couples TRBV29-1 to TRBJ1-2; perhaps TRBD1 as D (6 bases). With 7 bases removed from V and 7 bases from J, the gap between germline ends came to 16 bases. Looked up from germline, CDR1 is SQVTM and CDR2 is ANQGSEA. The CDR3 totals 12 residues. The CDR3 bases are TGCAGCGCAGACGGTGGAGGGGGTGGCTACACCTTC. It specifies CSADGGGGGYTF.

The gene calls are TRBV6-2 or TRBV6-3 and TRBJ2-3, with a weak D call TRBD2 (6 bases). This CDR3 region has 15 residues. Germline V gives CDR1 MNHEY, CDR2 SVGEGT. V was shortened by 5 bases and J by 3 bases, with 15 bases between the two germline ends. In DNA, the CDR3 is TGTGCCAGCAGTCCTTTGCGGGATGTTACAGATACGCAGTATTTT. Translating it yields CASSPLRDVTDTQYF.

The table lists this clonotype with many counts. The chain couples TRBV7-3 to TRBJ1-1, with 8 bases that match TRBD1. CDR1 is SGHTA and CDR2 is FQGTGA in the germline V gene. The CDR3 totals 14 residues. For the CDR3, the DNA is TGTGTCCCCCCAGGGCAGGGGGCCACCAATGAAGCTTTCTTT. Translating it yields CVPPGQGATNEAFF.

The chain uses TRBV3-1 and TRBJ1-5; D is possibly TRBD1 (6 bases). There are 16 residues in the CDR3. The V end lost 0 bases, the J end lost 3 bases, and 12 bases lay between the germline ends. CDR1 LGHDT and CDR2 YNNKEL come from the germline V gene (reference sequence). The CDR3 nucleotides are TGTGCCAGCAGCCAAGAAGGGGGGGGCTTCAATCAGCCCCAGCATTTT. It translates to CASSQEGGGFNQPQHF. Full variable domain (rest looked up from reference TRBV3-1 and TRBJ1-5): DTAVSQTPKYLVTQMGNDKSIKCEQNLGHDTMYWYKQDSKKFLKIMFSYNNKELIINETVPNRFSPKSPDKAHLNLHINSLELGDSAVYFCASSQEGGGFNQPQHFGDGTRLSIL.

The V gene is TRBV6-8, the J gene TRBJ2-7, with D possibly matching TRBD1 (6 bases). Germline-derived CDR1 and CDR2 are MNHGY and SAAAGT. This CDR3 is 15 amino acids long. Trimming cost V 4 bases and J 3 bases, with 16 bases left between them. DNA of the CDR3: TGTGCCAGCAGTTTTGGACAGCCGGTCGACTACGAGCAGTACTTC. As protein: CASSFGQPVDYEQYF.

The rearrangement links TRBV7-9 to TRBJ2-7; 8 bases align to TRBD1. V shed 2 bases, J shed 3 bases, and the junction held 9 bases outside the gene matches. Germline values: CDR1 SEHNR, CDR2 FQNEAQ (reference sequence). The CDR3 spans 16 residues. In DNA, the CDR3 is TGTGCCAGCAGCTTACGCGTGATGGACAGGGACTACGAGCAGTACGTC. Translating gives CASSLRVMDRDYEQYV.

The rearrangement joins TRBV2 to TRBJ1-5, with TRBD1 as a possible D gene (5 bases). Germline V gives CDR1 SNHLY, CDR2 FYNNEI. Between the trimmed V and J ends, which lost 6 bases and 5 bases, there was a span of 14 bases. The CDR3 has 14 residues. CDR3 in amino acids: CASSKVGGDQPQHF. The CDR3 DNA sequence: TGTGCCAGCAGCAAAGTGGGGGGGGATCAGCCCCAGCATTTT.

This clonotype was detected only a few times. This chain uses TRBV10-2 with TRBJ2-2, with 9 bases identical to TRBD2. CDR1 and CDR2 (germline): WSHSY, SAAADI. J gave up 8 bases and V 9 bases, and 10 bases lay outside the gene matches. The CDR3 length is 14 residues. CDR3 in amino acids: CASEVAGAPGELFF. The CDR3, as DNA: TGCGCCAGTGAGGTAGCGGGGGCCCCAGGGGAGCTGTTTTTT.

The chain links TRBV11-2 to TRBJ2-1; TRBD2 matches at 8 bases. The germline V gene has CDR1 SGHAT and CDR2 FQNNGV. The CDR3 covers 15 residues. Trimming at V came to 3 bases and at J to 4 bases, leaving 5 bases not matched to a gene. The DNA for the CDR3 is TGTGCCAGCAGCTTCCAGCGGGGGATTTACAATGAGCAGTTCTTC. Its protein product is CASSFQRGIYNEQFF.